Only a few counts were recorded for the clone carrying this T cell receptor (beta chain). Its antigen is not known. Through a sample-barcoded 5' primer and a J-beta primer mix, a second PCR was run for about 6 to 12 cycles. Each CDR3 protein is one row after TCRdb ran MiXCR on the 5' RACE reads. The repertoire holds around 780,000 distinct CDR3 sequences, with around a quarter as singletons. The data are from a study of blood T cells in healthy people across ages. No fewer than 7 million PBMCs went into each sample. The CDR3 is 14 residues long. V was cut by 3 bases and J by 0 bases, with 6 bases left in between. Whole-study findings and limits: Because sorting was not performed, PBMCs prevented conclusive naive versus antigen-experienced comparison. Roughly linear declines in TCR beta diversity per million T cells occurred with age.

A further study also used this sample, focusing on T cells of mothers and their children.

The clonotype was recovered from a boy younger than 18 in good health. V is TRBV12-3 or TRBV12-4 and J is TRBJ1-5; D ambiguous. The material sequenced was blood. CDR3 residues: CASSFRDSNQPQHF. CDR3 in DNA: TGTGCCAGCAGTTTTAGGGATAGCAATCAGCCCCAGCATTTT.